The 7 T cell receptor beta chains listed next were all sequenced from one sample in a study of PD-1 blockade in mismatch repair-deficient tumors. Method: immunoSEQ multiplex PCR; TCRdb's copy keeps in-frame clones and lacks some. The sample yields around 100,000 clones, approximately 80% seen once. Sequences were derived from peripheral blood, sampled about 33 weeks after starting pembrolizumab. These receptors originate from an adult with mismatch repair-deficient cancer.

The chain has TRBV6-1 and TRBJ1-4; a weak D match, TRBD1 (5 bases). This CDR3 spans 16 amino acids. V lost 2 bases and J lost 4, with 14 bases in between. Per the germline V gene, CDR1 is MNHNS and CDR2 is SASEGT. CDR3: CASSEFSGRGNEKLFF. The CDR3 coding sequence is TGTGCCAGCAGTGAATTTTCGGGTAGGGGTAATGAAAAACTGTTTTTT.

The CDR3 bases are TGTGCCAGTAGTATCGTACTAGCGGGAGTCATAAATGAGCAGTTCTTC. This sequence encodes CASSIVLAGVINEQFF. The chain uses TRBV19 and TRBJ2-1, with 11 bases matching TRBD2. From germline, CDR1 is LNHDA and CDR2 SQIVND (reference sequence). V trimming: 3 bases; J trimming: 7 bases; junction bases outside the gene matches: 8. The CDR3 is made up of 16 amino acids.

V and J are TRBV19 and TRBJ2-1; 9 nucleotides match TRBD2. Germline CDR1 and CDR2: LNHDA and SQIVND (reference sequence). The CDR3 runs to 14 residues. Losses at the gene ends were 10 bases for V and 7 bases for J; bases not matched to a gene: 11. The CDR3 loop is CATSRSSGINEQFF. Written as DNA, the CDR3 is TGTGCCACAAGTCGGTCTAGCGGGATAAATGAGCAGTTCTTC.

The chain joins TRBV5-1 to TRBJ2-3; D is unresolved. Germline V gene data show CDR1 as SGHRS and CDR2 as YFSETQ. V lost 0 bases and J 2 bases, leaving 10 bases between the germline ends. This CDR3 is built from 15 residues. The CDR3 sequence: CASSLVPTDTDTQYF. Here the CDR3 DNA reads TGCGCCAGCAGCTTGGTTCCGACCGACACAGATACGCAGTATTTT. Full variable domain (missing parts from reference TRBV5-1 and TRBJ2-3): KAGVTQTPRYLIKTRGQQVTLSCSPISGHRSVSWYQQTPGQGLQFLFEYFSETQRNKGNFPGRFSGRQFSNSRSEMNVSTLELGDSALYLCASSLVPTDTDTQYFGPGTRLTVL.

CDR3 DNA: TGTGCCAGCAGTGAGGGGAACCTCTACACCGGGGAGCTGTTTTTT. As protein: CASSEGNLYTGELFF. The chain recombines TRBV6-1 with TRBJ2-2; D ambiguous. Trimming pared 3 bases from V and 3 bases from J, leaving 11 bases between. Germline V CDR1 and CDR2: MNHNS, SASEGT. CDR3 length equals 15 residues.

The chain employs TRBV27 and TRBJ1-2; D gene uncertain. The germline V gene has CDR1 MNHEY and CDR2 SMNVEV (reference sequence). The CDR3 loop spans 16 amino acids. Trimming removed 3 bases at V and 2 bases at J, with 16 bases between. The CDR3 spells CASSFWPPPGNYGYTF. The CDR3 DNA sequence: TGTGCCAGCAGTTTTTGGCCCCCACCCGGCAACTATGGCTACACCTTC.

The DNA of the CDR3 is TGCAGCGTATTTGGCGGGGGGACCTATGGCTACACCTTC. Residues: CSVFGGGTYGYTF. The chain employs TRBV29-1 and TRBJ1-2, with D tentatively TRBD1 (5 bases). The CDR3 is 13 amino acids. CDR1 and CDR2 (germline): SQVTM, ANQGSEA. V lost 6 bases and J lost 4, with 15 bases in between.